A single TCR beta chain is shown here with its context. Its antigen remains unidentified. The sample is drawn from a study of cytomegalovirus exposure and HLA in healthy donors. General study findings and limits: 87-base-pair reads could not separate some V segments, including TRBV6-2 and TRBV6-3.

The CDR3 runs 16 residues. Trimming pared 3 bases from V and 8 bases from J, leaving 19 bases between. Germline CDR1 is ENHRY and CDR2 is SYGVKD. Primers: 60 Vbeta forward and 13 Jbeta reverse. Repertoires were generated with immunoSEQ multiplex PCR, while TCRdb's copy carries only in-frame clones and drops some. This sample yields approximately 110,000 clones, of which approximately 78% are seen a single time; just under 8.5% belongs to the top ten. The source of this sequence is a woman in her forties in good health and CMV-seropositive. This rearrangement joins TRBV10-3 to TRBJ1-4; D call uncertain. The sequenced sample consisted of PBMCs. In nucleotides, the CDR3 is TGTGCCATCAGTGACCAGGACTCCCGGGCCTCGGAAAAACTGTTTTTT. Protein product: CAISDQDSRASEKLFF.